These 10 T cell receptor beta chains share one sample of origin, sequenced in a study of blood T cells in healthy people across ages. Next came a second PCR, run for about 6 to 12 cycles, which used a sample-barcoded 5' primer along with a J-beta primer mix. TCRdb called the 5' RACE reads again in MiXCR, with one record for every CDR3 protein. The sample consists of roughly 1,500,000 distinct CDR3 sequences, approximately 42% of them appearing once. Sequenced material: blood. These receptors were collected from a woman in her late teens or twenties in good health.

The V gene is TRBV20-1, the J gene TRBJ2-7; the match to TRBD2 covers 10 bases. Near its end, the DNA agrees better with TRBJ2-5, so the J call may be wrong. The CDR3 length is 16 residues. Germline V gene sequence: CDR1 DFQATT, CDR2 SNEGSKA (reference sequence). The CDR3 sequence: CSAPERGLAERRTQYF. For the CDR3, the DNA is TGCAGTGCGCCCGAGCGAGGACTAGCGGAGAGGAGGACCCAGTACTTC.

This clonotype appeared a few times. This CDR3 is CASRRGQRVNTEAFF. DNA of the CDR3: TGTGCCAGCCGTCGGGGGCAGCGGGTGAACACTGAAGCTTTCTTT. This rearrangement joins TRBV6-5 to TRBJ1-1, with a possible D match to TRBD1 (6 bases). The germline V and J ends were trimmed by 8 bases and 0 bases, with 16 bases remaining between them. CDR1 MNHEY and CDR2 SVGAGI come from the germline V gene. The CDR3 has 15 amino acids.

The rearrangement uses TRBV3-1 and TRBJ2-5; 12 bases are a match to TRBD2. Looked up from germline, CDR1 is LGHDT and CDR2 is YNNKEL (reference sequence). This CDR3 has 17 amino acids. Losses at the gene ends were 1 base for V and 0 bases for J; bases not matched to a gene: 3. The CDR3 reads CASSQGLAGVDQETQYF. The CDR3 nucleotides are TGTGCCAGCAGCCAAGGACTAGCGGGAGTGGACCAAGAGACCCAGTACTTC.

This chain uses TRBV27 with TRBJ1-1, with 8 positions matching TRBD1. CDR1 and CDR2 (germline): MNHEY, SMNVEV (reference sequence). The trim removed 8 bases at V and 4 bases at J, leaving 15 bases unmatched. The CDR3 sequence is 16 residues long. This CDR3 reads CASPPRQGRLVTEAFF. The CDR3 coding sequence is TGTGCCAGCCCTCCCCGACAGGGGAGGTTGGTCACTGAAGCTTTCTTT.

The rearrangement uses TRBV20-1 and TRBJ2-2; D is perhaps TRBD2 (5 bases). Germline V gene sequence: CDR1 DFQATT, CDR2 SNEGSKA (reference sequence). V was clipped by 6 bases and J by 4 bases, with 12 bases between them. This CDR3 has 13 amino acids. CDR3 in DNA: TGCAGTGCCCAGTTGGGGAGCACCGGGGAGCTGTTTTTT. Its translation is CSAQLGSTGELFF.

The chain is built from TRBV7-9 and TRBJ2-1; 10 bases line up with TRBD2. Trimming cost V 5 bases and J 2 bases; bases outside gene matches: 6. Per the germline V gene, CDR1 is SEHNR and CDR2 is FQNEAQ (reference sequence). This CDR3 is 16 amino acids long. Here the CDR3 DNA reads TGTGCCAGCAGCCGAATAGCGGGGGGCCCCTACAATGAGCAGTTCTTC. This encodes CASSRIAGGPYNEQFF. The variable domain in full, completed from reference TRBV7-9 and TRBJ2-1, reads DTGVSQNPRHKITKRGQNVTFRCDPISEHNRLYWYRQTLGQGPEFLTYFQNEAQLEKSRLLSDRFSAERPKGSFSTLEIQRTEQGDSAMYLCASSRIAGGPYNEQFFGPGTRLTVL.

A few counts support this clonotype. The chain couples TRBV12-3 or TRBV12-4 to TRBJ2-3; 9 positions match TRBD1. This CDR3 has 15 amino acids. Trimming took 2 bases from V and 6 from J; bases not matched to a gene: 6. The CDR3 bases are TGTGCCAGCAGTTTACAGGGACAGGGTTTTGATACGCAGTATTTT. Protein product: CASSLQGQGFDTQYF.

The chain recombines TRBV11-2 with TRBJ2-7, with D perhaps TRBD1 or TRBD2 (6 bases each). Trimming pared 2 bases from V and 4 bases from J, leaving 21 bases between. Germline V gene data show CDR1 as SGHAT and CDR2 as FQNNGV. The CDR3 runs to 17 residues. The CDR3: CASSLNWEGRGDYEQYF. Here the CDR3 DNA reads TGTGCCAGCAGCTTAAATTGGGAAGGAAGGGGGGATTACGAGCAGTACTTC.

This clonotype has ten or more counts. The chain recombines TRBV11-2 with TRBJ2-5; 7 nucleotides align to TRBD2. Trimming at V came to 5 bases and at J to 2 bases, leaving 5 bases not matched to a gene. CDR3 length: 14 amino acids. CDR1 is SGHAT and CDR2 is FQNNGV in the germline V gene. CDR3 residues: CASSPGLDQETQYF. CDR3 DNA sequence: TGTGCCAGCAGCCCCGGACTAGATCAAGAGACCCAGTACTTC. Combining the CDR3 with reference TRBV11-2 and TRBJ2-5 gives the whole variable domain EAGVAQSPRYKIIEKRQSVAFWCNPISGHATLYWYQQILGQGPKLLIQFQNNGVVDDSQLPKDRFSAERLKGVDSTLKIQPAKLEDSAVYLCASSPGLDQETQYFGPGTRLLVL.

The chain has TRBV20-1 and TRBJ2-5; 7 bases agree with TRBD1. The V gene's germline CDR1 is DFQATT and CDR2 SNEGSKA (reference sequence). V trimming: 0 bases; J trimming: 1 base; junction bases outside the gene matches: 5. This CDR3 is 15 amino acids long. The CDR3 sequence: CSARDGTAVQETQYF. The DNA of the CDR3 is TGCAGTGCTAGAGATGGGACAGCCGTCCAAGAGACCCAGTACTTC.